The clone carrying this T cell receptor beta chain has more than one count but fewer than ten. Staff drew roughly 10 milliliters of peripheral blood from each donor. These data belong to a study of blood T cells in healthy people across ages. Overall study context: T cells yielded about one barcoded beta molecule per two cells through template switching.

Next came a second PCR, run for roughly 6 to 11 cycles, which used a sample-barcoded 5' primer along with a J-beta primer mix. Using its own MiXCR run on the 5' RACE reads, TCRdb lists one record per CDR3 protein. The sample lists around 1.5 million distinct CDR3 sequences, approximately 59% occurring once. The TCR sequence derives from a man between 18 and 29 years old in good health. The source material was blood.

CDR3 sequence (DNA): TGCAGCGTTGGGTACCGACCGACAGATACGCAGTATTTT. It yields the protein CSVGYRPTDTQYF. The V and J genes are TRBV29-1 and TRBJ2-3; D call uncertain. V lost 4 bases, J lost 3 bases, and 11 bases lay in between. Germline CDR1 is SQVTM and CDR2 is ANQGSEA. This CDR3 region has 13 residues.